A selection of T cell receptor beta chains follows, all from one sample in a study of regulatory T cells in long-lasting Graves disease. TCRdb re-called the multiplex PCR reads with MiXCR, one entry per CDR3 protein. The sample consists of 350,000 to 450,000 distinct CDR3 sequences, around 16% of them appearing once. The same sample was also used in a study of T cells in Graves' hyperthyroidism and ophthalmopathy.

The starting material was peripheral blood mononuclear cells (PBMCs), obtained at new diagnosis, from a patient treated with antithyroid drugs. All receptors derive from a woman in her 40s with Graves disease. The CDR3 runs from the conserved cysteine through the conserved F or W. A D gene is named only where the DNA matches it firmly. A clone size is listed for some rows: how often the clone was seen (once, few, many), or a class if it is expanded.

J gene | D gene | V gene | clone size | CDR3 DNA | CDR3 protein
TRBJ2-1 | NA | TRBV6-2/TRBV6-3 | few | TGTGCCAGCAGAGAGGACTACTACAATGAGCAGTTCTTC | CASREDYYNEQFF
TRBJ2-3 | NA | TRBV14 | NA | TGTGCCAGCAGCCCGACCGGGAGCTTTCACCCGCAGTATTTT | CASSPTGSFHPQYF
TRBJ1-1 | NA | TRBV6-1 | many | TGTGCCAGCAGTGGAGGCAGGGAGAACACTGAAGCTTTCTTT | CASSGGRENTEAFF
TRBJ2-1 | TRBD2 | TRBV11-2 | NA | TGTGCCAGCAGCTTACCCCCCCGACTAGCGGGAGACAATGAGCAGTTCTTC | CASSLPPRLAGDNEQFF
TRBJ2-2 | NA | TRBV12-3/TRBV12-4 | many | TGTGCCAGCAGTTTAATCCCGAACACCGGGGAGCTGTTTTTT | CASSLIPNTGELFF
TRBJ2-2 | NA | TRBV4-1 | few | TGCGCCAGCAGCCAAGTCGGGACTTCGAACACCGGGGAGCTGTTTTTT | CASSQVGTSNTGELFF
TRBJ2-5 | TRBD1 | TRBV30 | NA | TGTGCCTGGGGTGTAGGACAGGGGGGGGAGACCCAGTACTTC | CAWGVGQGGETQYF
TRBJ2-2 | TRBD2 | TRBV29-1 | few | TGCAGCGCCCAGACTAGCGGGAGTACCGGGGAGCTGTTTTTT | CSAQTSGSTGELFF
TRBJ1-1 | TRBD1 | TRBV12-3/TRBV12-4 | many | TGTGCCAGCAAAAAATCCACAGGGGCAGAAGCTTTCTTT | CASKKSTGAEAFF
TRBJ1-5 | NA | TRBV28 | many | TGTGCCAGCAGTTTCGGCAGGGAAGGGAGCAATCAGCCCCAGCATTTT | CASSFGREGSNQPQHF
TRBJ2-3 | TRBD2 | TRBV10-2 | NA | TGCGCCAGCACGGACGGCGGGAGGACAGATACGCAGTATTTT | CASTDGGRTDTQYF
TRBJ1-5 | TRBD1 | TRBV7-2 | few | TGTGCCAGCAGCCCTAGCGGACAGGGCGATCAGCCCCAGCATTTT | CASSPSGQGDQPQHF
TRBJ2-3 | TRBD2 | TRBV30 | many | TGTGCCTGGAGTCCACTAGGGACTAGCAGAACAGATACGCAGTATTTT | CAWSPLGTSRTDTQYF
TRBJ1-1 | NA | TRBV12-3/TRBV12-4 | NA | TGTGCCAGCAGGGTAGTGGAGAACACTGAAGCTTTCTTT | CASRVVENTEAFF
TRBJ2-1 | TRBD2 | TRBV27 | few | TGTGCCAGCAGTACCAGAACTAGCGGGAGGGCCGGTGAGCAGTTCTTC | CASSTRTSGRAGEQFF
TRBJ2-2 | NA | TRBV7-6 | few | TGTGCCAGTAGCAACAGCAACACCGGGGAGCTGTTTTTT | CASSNSNTGELFF
TRBJ2-7 | NA | TRBV13 | many | TGTGCCAGCAGCGTATACAGTCGGGGCTACGAGCAGTACTTC | CASSVYSRGYEQYF
TRBJ2-6 | TRBD1 | TRBV7-2 | NA | TGTGCCAGCAGAAGGACAGGGGGTAGTTCTGGGGCCAACGTCCTGACTTTC | CASRRTGGSSGANVLTF
TRBJ2-4 | NA | TRBV19 | NA | TGTGCCAGTAGTATATTTGAGGGGCCCAAAAACATTCAGTACTTC | CASSIFEGPKNIQYF
TRBJ2-3 | NA | TRBV2 | many | TGTGCCACCCAGGTCGGGTTAACTAGCACAGATACGCAGTATTTT | CATQVGLTSTDTQYF
TRBJ2-2 | TRBD2 | TRBV7-8 | few | TGTGCCAGCAGCTTAGCTTTAATAGCGGGAGAGCACGGGGAGCTGTTTTTT | CASSLALIAGEHGELFF
TRBJ2-5 | NA | TRBV28 | many | TGTGCCAGCAGTTTATCCGCGCAACCTAGCATCCTGGGGGAGACCCAGTACTTC | CASSLSAQPSILGETQYF
TRBJ2-6 | NA | TRBV2 | many | TGTGCCAGCAGTGATCTTTGGCCCACTGGGGCCAACGTCCTGACTTTC | CASSDLWPTGANVLTF
TRBJ2-6 | NA | TRBV6-2/TRBV6-3 | NA | TGTGCCAGCAGTTACCTCTCGACTGGGGCCAACGTCCTGACTTTC | CASSYLSTGANVLTF
TRBJ2-3 | NA | TRBV12-3/TRBV12-4 | many | TGTGCCAGCAGGTACAGCACTAGCACAGATACGCAGTATTTT | CASRYSTSTDTQYF
TRBJ2-3 | NA | TRBV28 | many | TGTGCCAGCAGCCCAGAAGGGGGTACGCAGTATTTT | CASSPEGGTQYF
TRBJ2-2 | TRBD1 | TRBV28 | many | TGTGCCAGCAGTTCCGACAGGGCCTTTGGGACCGGGGAGCTGTTTTTT | CASSSDRAFGTGELFF
TRBJ2-2 | NA | TRBV7-2 | many | TGTGCCAGCAGCCGCCATGGCGGGGAGCTGTTTTTT | CASSRHGGELFF
TRBJ2-7 | TRBD2 | TRBV27 | few | TGTGCCAGCAGTTTATTCGGACTAGCGGGAGTATCTTTCTACGAGCAGTACTTC | CASSLFGLAGVSFYEQYF
TRBJ2-1 | TRBD2 | TRBV7-9 | few | TGTGCCAGCAGCTTAAGCCCTTTAGCGGGAGGGCCTGTGTTCTTC | CASSLSPLAGGPVFF
TRBJ1-1 | TRBD1 | TRBV18 | few | TGTGCCAGCTCAGAGGGACAGGGGGTAACTGAAGCTTTCTTT | CASSEGQGVTEAFF
TRBJ1-6 | NA | TRBV5-1 | many | TGCGCCAGCAGCTTTACAGGGCCGAATTCACCCCTCCACTTT | CASSFTGPNSPLHF
TRBJ1-3 | NA | TRBV4-1 | NA | TGCGCCAGCAGCCTAACCCCGGGGCGAGAGTCCGGAAACACCATATATTTT | CASSLTPGRESGNTIYF
TRBJ2-1 | TRBD1 | TRBV13 | many | TGTGCCAGCAGCTATACAGGGGGGACCTACAATGAGCAGTTCTTC | CASSYTGGTYNEQFF
TRBJ2-1 | NA | TRBV2 | many | TGTGCCAGCAGTGAATTCTCCCGCAGGACTCCATACAATGAGCAGTTCTTC | CASSEFSRRTPYNEQFF
TRBJ2-5 | NA | TRBV9 | NA | TGTGCCAGCAGCAATATGGGGGAACGGGAGGAGACCCAGTACTTC | CASSNMGEREETQYF
TRBJ2-1 | NA | TRBV20-1 | NA | TGCAGTGTAGAGGGCAATGAGCAGTTCTTC | CSVEGNEQFF
TRBJ2-1 | NA | TRBV12-3/TRBV12-4 | many | TGTGCCAGCAACCCTGACTCCTACAATGAGCAGTTCTTC | CASNPDSYNEQFF
TRBJ1-5 | TRBD1 | TRBV6-2/TRBV6-3 | once | TGTGCCAGCAGCGGGACAGCGCTCGGATGGGGTCAGCCCCAGCATTTT | CASSGTALGWGQPQHF
TRBJ2-7 | TRBD1 | TRBV4-1 | NA | TGCGCCAGCAGCCAAGGACGTTTGGGACAGGGGGCCTACGAGCAGTACTTC | CASSQGRLGQGAYEQYF
TRBJ2-3 | TRBD2 | TRBV20-1 | NA | TGCAGTGCTGGGACTAGCGGGGGGGCTAGCACAGATACGCAGTATTTT | CSAGTSGGASTDTQYF
TRBJ2-3 | TRBD2 | TRBV20-1 | NA | TGCAGTGCTCCGAGCGGGGGGACCACAGATACGCAGTATTTT | CSAPSGGTTDTQYF
TRBJ1-6 | NA | TRBV28 | few | TGTGCCAGCAGTGGTTGGAATTCCTCCTATAATTCACCCCTCCACTTT | CASSGWNSSYNSPLHF
TRBJ1-5 | TRBD1 | TRBV19 | many | TGTGCCAGTAGTATAGCACAGGGGAGGTTAAGTCAGCCCCAGCATTTT | CASSIAQGRLSQPQHF
TRBJ1-5 | TRBD1 | TRBV27 | many | TGTGCCAGCAGTTTATTCGGCAGGGGGCTGGCGAATCAGCCCCAGCATTTT | CASSLFGRGLANQPQHF
TRBJ2-5 | NA | TRBV5-1 | many | TGCGCCAGCAGCAATCCGAGGGACTTACAAGAGACCCAGTACTTC | CASSNPRDLQETQYF